The sequence of this T cell receptor (beta chain) was determined in a study of Ad26.COV2.S vaccination and SARS-CoV-2 variants. Study-level background: Enrolled in COV1001, the donor was in the Ad26.COV2.S trial arm, which received the vaccine. Recipients of Ad26.COV2.S got it intramuscularly, once or twice 56 days apart. Study-wide points: Substantial breadth in spike-specific CD8+ and CD4+ T cell responses was reportedly seen after vaccination. Total T cell responses may have been underestimated by the TCR breadth and depth analyses.

This clone appeared once. The target antigen is unknown. This CDR3 is 16 amino acids long. V lost 0 bases to trimming and J lost 0 bases, with 11 bases between them. The V gene's germline CDR1 is SGDLS and CDR2 YYNGEE. Treatment reported: roughly 19 received Ad26.COV2.S at low or high dose, single or two shots; roughly 5 received placebo; per-sample allocation not given. Day 63 following the first vaccine or placebo injection was when the samples were taken. Using immunoSEQ multiplex PCR, the repertoire was profiled, and TCRdb retains in-frame clones only, with some absent. The sample yields 430,000 or so clones, 80% to 95% seen once.

The receptor was isolated from a person aged 18 to 65 who received the Ad26.COV2.S COVID-19 vaccine or a placebo. V and J are TRBV9 and TRBJ2-3; no clear D. Material: peripheral blood, obtained in a trial of Ad26.COV2.S vaccine versus placebo. Here the CDR3 DNA reads TGTGCCAGCAGCGTAGGCCCAAGATCTAGCACAGATACGCAGTATTTT. As protein: CASSVGPRSSTDTQYF.